Listed here is a single TCR beta chain. Its antigen is as yet unknown. There was one heparinised blood draw per donor, averaging around 100 mL. Trimming removed 5 bases from V and 5 bases from J; junction bases left unmatched: 13. This CDR3 comprises 16 residues. Germline assignment: CDR1 SGHTA and CDR2 FQGTGA. Expressed TCRB transcripts were sequenced after all isolated RNA was converted to cDNA. Around 3.8 million reads per sample were averaged for naive, central memory and regulatory samples. TCRdb's copy holds only in-frame clones and misses some; the assay was immunoSEQ multiplex PCR. Of around 430,000 clones detected, 30% appear once; the ten largest clones hold 0.06% to 0.07%. This specimen comes from a study of beta chain features in type 1 diabetes. Study-level background: There were some 110 million sorted cells examined across all samples.

Points from the study as a whole: Moderately but significantly shorter TCRB CDR3s were found in Type 1 diabetes patients in all four CD4+ subsets.

The chain employs TRBV7-3 and TRBJ2-5; 8 bases agree with TRBD2. The specimen sequenced was naive CD4+ T cells from blood. The source of this sequence is a man aged 18 to 30 in good health. CDR3 loop: CASSPGIAGSSETQYF. DNA of the CDR3: TGTGCCAGCAGCCCCGGTATAGCGGGGTCGTCGGAGACCCAGTACTTC.